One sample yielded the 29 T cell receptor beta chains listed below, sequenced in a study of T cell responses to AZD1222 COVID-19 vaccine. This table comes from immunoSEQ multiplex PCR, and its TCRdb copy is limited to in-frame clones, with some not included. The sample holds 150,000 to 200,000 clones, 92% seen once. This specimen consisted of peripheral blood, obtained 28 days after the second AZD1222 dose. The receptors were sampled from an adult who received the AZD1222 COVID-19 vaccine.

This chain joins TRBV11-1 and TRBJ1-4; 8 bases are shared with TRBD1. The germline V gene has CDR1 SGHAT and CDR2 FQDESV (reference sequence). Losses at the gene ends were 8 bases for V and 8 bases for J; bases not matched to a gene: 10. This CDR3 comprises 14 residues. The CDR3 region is CASSQGALAEKLFF. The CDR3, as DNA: TGTGCCAGCTCGCAGGGGGCCCTGGCGGAAAAACTGTTTTTT.

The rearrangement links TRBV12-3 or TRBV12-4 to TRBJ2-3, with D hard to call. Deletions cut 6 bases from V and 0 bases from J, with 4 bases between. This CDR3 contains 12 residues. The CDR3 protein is CASSDSTDTQYF. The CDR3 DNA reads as TGTGCCAGCAGCGACAGCACAGATACGCAGTATTTT.

CDR3 protein: CASSSSSLTYSYEQYF. The CDR3 nucleotides are TGTGCCAGCAGCTCCTCCTCCCTCACCTACTCCTACGAGCAGTACTTC. The chain has TRBV27 and TRBJ2-7, with no clear D. The V end lost 6 bases, the J end lost 0 bases, and 18 bases lay between the germline ends. Germline V gene data show CDR1 as MNHEY and CDR2 as SMNVEV (reference sequence). This CDR3 is built from 16 residues.

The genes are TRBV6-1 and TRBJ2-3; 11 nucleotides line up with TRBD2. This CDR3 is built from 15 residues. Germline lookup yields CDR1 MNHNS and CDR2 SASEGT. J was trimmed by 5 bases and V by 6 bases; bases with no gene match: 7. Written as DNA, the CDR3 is TGTGCCAGCAGACCCTTAGCGGGGGGGAGAGATACGCAGTATTTT. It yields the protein CASRPLAGGRDTQYF.

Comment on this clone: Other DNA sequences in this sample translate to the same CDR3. The CDR3 protein is CASSLERGEAFF. DNA for the CDR3: TGTGCCAGCAGCTTAGAAAGGGGGGAAGCTTTCTTT. The rearrangement uses TRBV11-3 and TRBJ1-1; D is possibly TRBD1 (6 bases). The germline gives CDR1 SGHNT, CDR2 YENEEA. CDR3 size: 12 residues. Trimming stripped 0 bases from V and 8 bases from J, with 7 bases between.

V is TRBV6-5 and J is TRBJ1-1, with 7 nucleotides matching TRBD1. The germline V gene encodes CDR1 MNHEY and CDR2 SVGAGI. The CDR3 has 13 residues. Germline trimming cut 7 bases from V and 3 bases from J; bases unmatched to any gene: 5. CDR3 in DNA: TGTGCCAGCAACCCCGACAGGGACACTGAAGCTTTCTTT. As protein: CASNPDRDTEAFF.

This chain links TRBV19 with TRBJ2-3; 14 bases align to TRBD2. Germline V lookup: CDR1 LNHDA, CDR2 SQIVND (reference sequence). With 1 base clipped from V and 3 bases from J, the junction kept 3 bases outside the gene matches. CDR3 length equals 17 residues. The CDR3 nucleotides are TGTGCCAGTAGTATAGGACTAGCGGGGGGGTGGACAGATACGCAGTATTTT. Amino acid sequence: CASSIGLAGGWTDTQYF.

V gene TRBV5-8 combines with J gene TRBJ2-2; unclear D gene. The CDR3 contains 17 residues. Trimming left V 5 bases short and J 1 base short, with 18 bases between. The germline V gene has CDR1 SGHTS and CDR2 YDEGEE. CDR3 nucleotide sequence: TGTGCCAGCAGACCCCGGGCCGACGAGGTGAACACCGGGGAGCTGTTTTTT. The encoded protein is CASRPRADEVNTGELFF.

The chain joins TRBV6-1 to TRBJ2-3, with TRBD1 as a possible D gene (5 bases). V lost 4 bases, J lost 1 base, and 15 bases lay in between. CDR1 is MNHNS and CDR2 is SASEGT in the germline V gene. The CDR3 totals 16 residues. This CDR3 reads CASSVWGRRGTDTQYF. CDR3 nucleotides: TGTGCCAGCAGTGTATGGGGCCGTCGGGGCACAGATACGCAGTATTTT.

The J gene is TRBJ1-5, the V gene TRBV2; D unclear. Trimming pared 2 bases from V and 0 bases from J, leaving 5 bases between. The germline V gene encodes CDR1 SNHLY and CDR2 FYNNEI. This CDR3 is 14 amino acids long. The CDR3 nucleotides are TGTGCCAGCAGTGAAATGGATAGCAATCAGCCCCAGCATTTT. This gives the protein CASSEMDSNQPQHF.

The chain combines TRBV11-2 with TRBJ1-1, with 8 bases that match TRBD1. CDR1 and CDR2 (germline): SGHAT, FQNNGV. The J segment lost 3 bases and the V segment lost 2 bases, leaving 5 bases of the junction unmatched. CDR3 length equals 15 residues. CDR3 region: CASSLQGARDTEAFF. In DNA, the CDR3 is TGTGCCAGCAGCTTACAGGGGGCCCGGGACACTGAAGCTTTCTTT.

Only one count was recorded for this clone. This CDR3 reads CASSRRGGSGNTIYF. The DNA for the CDR3 is TGTGCCAGCAGCCGTCGGGGGGGCTCTGGAAACACCATATATTTT. The chain has TRBV5-6 and TRBJ1-3, with D tentatively TRBD1 (5 bases). The germline V and J ends were trimmed by 4 bases and 0 bases, with 11 bases remaining between them. Germline V CDR1 and CDR2: SGHDT, YYEEEE. The CDR3 length is 15 residues.

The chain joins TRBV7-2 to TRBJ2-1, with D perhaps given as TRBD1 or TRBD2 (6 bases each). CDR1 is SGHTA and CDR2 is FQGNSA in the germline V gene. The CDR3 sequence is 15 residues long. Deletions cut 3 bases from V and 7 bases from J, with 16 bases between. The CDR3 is CASSFNGGPGNEQFF. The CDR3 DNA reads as TGTGCCAGCAGCTTTAACGGGGGCCCTGGAAATGAGCAGTTCTTC.

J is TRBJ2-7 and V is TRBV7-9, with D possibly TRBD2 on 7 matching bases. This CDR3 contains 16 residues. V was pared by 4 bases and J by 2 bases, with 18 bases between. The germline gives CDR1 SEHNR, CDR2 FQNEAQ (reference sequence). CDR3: CASSSPGGGQTYEQYF. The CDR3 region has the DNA TGTGCCAGCAGCTCACCGGGGGGCGGTCAGACCTACGAGCAGTACTTC.

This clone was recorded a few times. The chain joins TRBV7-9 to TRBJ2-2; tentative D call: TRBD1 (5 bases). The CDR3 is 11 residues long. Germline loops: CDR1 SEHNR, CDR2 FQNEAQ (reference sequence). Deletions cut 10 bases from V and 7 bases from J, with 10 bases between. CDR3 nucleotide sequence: TGTGCCACCGCAGGGTACGGGGAGCTGTTTTTT. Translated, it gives CATAGYGELFF.

The CDR3 sequence: CASSEPGRGTEAFF. CDR3 DNA sequence: TGTGCCAGCAGTGAACCTGGCAGGGGCACTGAAGCTTTCTTT. V and J are TRBV6-1 and TRBJ1-1; D might be TRBD1 (6 bases). This CDR3 region has 14 residues. Germline CDR1 reads MNHNS; CDR2 reads SASEGT. V dropped 2 bases and J dropped 4 bases, with 11 bases sitting between them.

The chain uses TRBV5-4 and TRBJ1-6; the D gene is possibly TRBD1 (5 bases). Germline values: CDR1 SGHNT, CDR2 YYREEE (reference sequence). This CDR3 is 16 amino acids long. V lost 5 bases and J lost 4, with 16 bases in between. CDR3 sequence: CASSFRDAIYNSPLHF. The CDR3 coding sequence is TGTGCCAGCAGTTTCCGGGACGCAATTTATAATTCACCCCTCCACTTT.

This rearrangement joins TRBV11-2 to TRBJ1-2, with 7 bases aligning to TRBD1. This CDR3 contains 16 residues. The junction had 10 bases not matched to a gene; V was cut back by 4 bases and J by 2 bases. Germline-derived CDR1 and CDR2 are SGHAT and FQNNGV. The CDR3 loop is CASSSLYDRANYGYTF. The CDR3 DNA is TGTGCCAGCAGCTCCCTATACGACAGGGCAAACTATGGCTACACCTTC.

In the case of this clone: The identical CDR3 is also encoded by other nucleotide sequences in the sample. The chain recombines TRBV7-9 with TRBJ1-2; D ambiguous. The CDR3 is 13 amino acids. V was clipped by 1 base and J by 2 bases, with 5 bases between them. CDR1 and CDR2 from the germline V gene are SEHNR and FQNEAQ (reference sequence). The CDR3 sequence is CASSLEPNYGYTF. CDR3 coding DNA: TGTGCCAGCAGCTTAGAACCAAACTATGGCTACACCTTC.

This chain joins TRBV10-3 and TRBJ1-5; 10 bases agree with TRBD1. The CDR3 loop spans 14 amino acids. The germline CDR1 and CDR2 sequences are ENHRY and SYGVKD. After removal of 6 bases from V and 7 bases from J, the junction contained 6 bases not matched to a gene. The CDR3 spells CAISAGTGVQPQHF. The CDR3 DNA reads TGTGCCATCAGCGCCGGGACAGGGGTACAGCCCCAGCATTTT.

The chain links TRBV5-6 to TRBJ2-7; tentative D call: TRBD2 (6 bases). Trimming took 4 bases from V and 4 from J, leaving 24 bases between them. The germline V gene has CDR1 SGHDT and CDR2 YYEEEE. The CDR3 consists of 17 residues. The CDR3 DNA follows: TGTGCCAGCAGCAGCTTGTTGCGCGGGGACTTAATTTACGAGCAGTACTTC. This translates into CASSSLLRGDLIYEQYF.

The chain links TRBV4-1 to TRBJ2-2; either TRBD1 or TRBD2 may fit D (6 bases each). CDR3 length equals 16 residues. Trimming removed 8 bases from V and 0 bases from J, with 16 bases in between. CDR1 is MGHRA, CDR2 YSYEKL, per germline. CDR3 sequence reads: CASGDGGHSNTGELFF. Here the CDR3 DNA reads TGCGCCAGCGGAGACGGGGGACACTCGAACACCGGGGAGCTGTTTTTT.

CDR3 nucleotide sequence: TGCGCCAGCAAAAGGGACACCCACTACGAGCAGTACTTC. This translates into CASKRDTHYEQYF. The rearrangement joins TRBV5-1 to TRBJ2-7; tentative D call: TRBD1 (6 bases). This CDR3 comprises 13 residues. The germline V and J ends were trimmed by 6 bases and 3 bases, with 13 bases remaining between them. Germline CDR1 and CDR2: SGHRS and YFSETQ.

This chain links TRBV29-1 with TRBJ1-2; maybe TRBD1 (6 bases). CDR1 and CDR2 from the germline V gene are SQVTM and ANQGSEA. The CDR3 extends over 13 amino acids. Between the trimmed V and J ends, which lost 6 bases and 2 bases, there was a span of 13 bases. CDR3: CSVRDMKNYGYTF. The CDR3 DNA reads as TGCAGCGTCCGGGACATGAAGAACTATGGCTACACCTTC.

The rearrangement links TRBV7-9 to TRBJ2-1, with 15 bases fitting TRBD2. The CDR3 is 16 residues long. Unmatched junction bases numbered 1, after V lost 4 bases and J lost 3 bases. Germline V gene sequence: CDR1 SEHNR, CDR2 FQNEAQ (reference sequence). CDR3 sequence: CASSWGLAGGYNEQFF. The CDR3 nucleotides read TGTGCCAGCAGCTGGGGACTAGCGGGGGGCTACAATGAGCAGTTCTTC.

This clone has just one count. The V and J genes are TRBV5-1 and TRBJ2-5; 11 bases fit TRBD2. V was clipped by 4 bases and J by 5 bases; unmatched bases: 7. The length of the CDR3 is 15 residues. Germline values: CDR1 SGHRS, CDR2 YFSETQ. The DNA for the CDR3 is TGCGCCAGCAGCCTTAGCGGGGGGGCCTGGGAGACCCAGTACTTC. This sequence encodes CASSLSGGAWETQYF.

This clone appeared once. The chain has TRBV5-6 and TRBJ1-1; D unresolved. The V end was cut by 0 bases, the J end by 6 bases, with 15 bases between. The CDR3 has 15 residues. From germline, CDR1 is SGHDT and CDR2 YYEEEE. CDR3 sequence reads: CASSLGELGWPEAFF. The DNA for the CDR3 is TGTGCCAGCAGCTTGGGGGAACTGGGGTGGCCTGAAGCTTTCTTT.

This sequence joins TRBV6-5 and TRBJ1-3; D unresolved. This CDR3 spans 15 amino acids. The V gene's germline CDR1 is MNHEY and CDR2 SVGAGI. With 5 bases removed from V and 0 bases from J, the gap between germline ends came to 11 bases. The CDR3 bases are TGTGCCAGCAGTCTTAGACCGTACTCTGGAAACACCATATATTTT. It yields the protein CASSLRPYSGNTIYF.

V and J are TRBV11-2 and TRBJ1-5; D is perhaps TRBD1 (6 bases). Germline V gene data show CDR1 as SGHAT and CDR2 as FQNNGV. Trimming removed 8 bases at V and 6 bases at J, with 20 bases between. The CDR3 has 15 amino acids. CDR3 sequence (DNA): TGTGCCAGCTCGACTGGGGAGACAGGCGGTCAGCCCCAGCATTTT. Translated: CASSTGETGGQPQHF.